What follows are 9 T cell receptor beta chains derived from one specimen sequenced in a study of blood T cell repertoires in COVID-19. Only in-frame clones appear in the TCRdb table, and some are missing; sequencing was by immunoSEQ multiplex PCR. The sample yields 200,000 to 250,000 clones, about 82% seen once. What was sequenced was peripheral blood. Receptor source: an elderly woman with acute or convalescent COVID-19.

The chain is built from TRBV6-2 or TRBV6-3 and TRBJ1-1; TRBD1 is a possible D gene (5 bases). The germline gives CDR1 MNHEY, CDR2 SVGEGT. V lost 2 bases and J 1 base, leaving 8 bases between the germline ends. This CDR3 contains 14 residues. The DNA for the CDR3 is TGTGCCAGCAGTTACGGCAGGGCGAACACTGAAGCTTTCTTT. Its protein is CASSYGRANTEAFF.

This chain links TRBV25-1 with TRBJ2-2; D may be TRBD2 (6 bases). Trimming took 3 bases from V and 3 from J, leaving 11 bases between them. CDR1 and CDR2 (germline): MGHDK, SYGVNS. The CDR3 runs to 15 residues. CDR3 sequence (DNA): TGTGCCAGCAGTGATATGACTAGTGACACCGGGGAGCTGTTTTTT. Translating it yields CASSDMTSDTGELFF.

This clone has only one observation. This chain connects TRBV29-1 to TRBJ1-1; TRBD1 matches 7 bases. With 6 bases clipped from V and 2 bases from J, the junction kept 12 bases outside the gene matches. The CDR3 covers 15 residues. Germline loops: CDR1 SQVTM, CDR2 ANQGSEA. CDR3 nucleotide sequence: TGCAGCGTGACGGACAGGTCTACAGTAAACACTGAAGCTTTCTTT. Its translation: CSVTDRSTVNTEAFF.

The V and J genes are TRBV28 and TRBJ2-7; 11 bases line up with TRBD2. With 8 bases clipped from V and 4 bases from J, the junction kept 10 bases outside the gene matches. CDR1 MDHEN and CDR2 SYDVKM come from the germline V gene. The CDR3 is 15 residues long. The CDR3 is CASGSSGRSRYEQYF. The CDR3 DNA reads as TGTGCCAGCGGGTCTAGCGGGAGGTCGCGTTACGAGCAGTACTTC.

This chain connects TRBV5-1 to TRBJ2-3; TRBD2 agrees at 10 bases. V was clipped by 7 bases and J by 0 bases; unmatched bases: 11. CDR1 is SGHRS, CDR2 YFSETQ, per germline. CDR3 size: 17 residues. The CDR3 loop reads CASGAVLAGASTDTQYF. CDR3 bases: TGCGCCAGCGGTGCCGTCCTAGCGGGAGCCAGCACAGATACGCAGTATTTT.

The chain combines TRBV6-4 with TRBJ2-2; a possible D gene is TRBD2 (6 bases). Trimming removed 3 bases at V and 1 base at J, with 12 bases between. CDR3 length: 16 amino acids. The germline CDR1 and CDR2 sequences are MRHNA and SNTAGT. DNA of the CDR3: TGTGCCAGCAGTGAGATGGGACTCCAGAACACCGGGGAGCTGTTTTTT. Amino acids: CASSEMGLQNTGELFF.

The rearrangement uses TRBV19 and TRBJ1-3; weak D call: TRBD1 (5 bases). The CDR3 runs to 16 residues. Germline lookup yields CDR1 LNHDA and CDR2 SQIVND (reference sequence). V was clipped by 5 bases and J by 0 bases, with 14 bases between them. The CDR3 here is CASSPGTSSSGNTIYF. The CDR3 nucleotides are TGTGCCAGTAGTCCTGGGACTTCCAGCTCTGGAAACACCATATATTTT.

This clone was seen more than once but under ten times. The chain is built from TRBV27 and TRBJ2-7; 8 bases map to TRBD1. V lost 5 bases, J lost 3 bases, and 9 bases stayed unmatched. The CDR3 runs to 15 residues. Looked up from germline, CDR1 is MNHEY and CDR2 is SMNVEV (reference sequence). DNA of the CDR3: TGTGCCAGCAGTCCCCGGGCAGGGGGCGGCTACGAGCAGTACTTC. As protein: CASSPRAGGGYEQYF.

V gene TRBV30 combines with J gene TRBJ1-3; no clear D gene. The CDR3 is made up of 13 amino acids. The germline gives CDR1 GTSNPN, CDR2 SVGIG (reference sequence). Trimming left V 4 bases short and J 4 bases short, with 11 bases between. CDR3 DNA: TGTGCCTGGACTTCAATGGGCGGAAACACCATATATTTT. Translating gives CAWTSMGGNTIYF.